This T cell receptor beta chain was captured in a study of cytomegalovirus exposure and HLA in healthy donors. CDR3 size: 15 residues. V was shortened by 4 bases and J by 1 base, with 14 bases between the two germline ends. CDR1 SGHKS and CDR2 YYEKEE come from the germline V gene (reference sequence). The table came from immunoSEQ multiplex PCR; TCRdb's copy has only in-frame clones and leaves some out. Among more than 70,000 clones listed, roughly 95% were seen once. Broader study findings: In vitro work confirmed that a few CMV-associated chains recognize CMV antigens. There were 160 or so TCR beta chains listed as cytomegalovirus-associated.

Regarding this clone: The antigen is unknown.

The chain couples TRBV5-5 to TRBJ1-1; D ambiguous. Material for sequencing was PBMCs. This receptor was identified in a man between 18 and 29 years old in good health and CMV-seropositive. The CDR3 nucleotides read TGTGCCAGCAGCGCGCCCCAGGCGGGGAACACTGAAGCTTTCTTT. Encoded protein: CASSAPQAGNTEAFF.